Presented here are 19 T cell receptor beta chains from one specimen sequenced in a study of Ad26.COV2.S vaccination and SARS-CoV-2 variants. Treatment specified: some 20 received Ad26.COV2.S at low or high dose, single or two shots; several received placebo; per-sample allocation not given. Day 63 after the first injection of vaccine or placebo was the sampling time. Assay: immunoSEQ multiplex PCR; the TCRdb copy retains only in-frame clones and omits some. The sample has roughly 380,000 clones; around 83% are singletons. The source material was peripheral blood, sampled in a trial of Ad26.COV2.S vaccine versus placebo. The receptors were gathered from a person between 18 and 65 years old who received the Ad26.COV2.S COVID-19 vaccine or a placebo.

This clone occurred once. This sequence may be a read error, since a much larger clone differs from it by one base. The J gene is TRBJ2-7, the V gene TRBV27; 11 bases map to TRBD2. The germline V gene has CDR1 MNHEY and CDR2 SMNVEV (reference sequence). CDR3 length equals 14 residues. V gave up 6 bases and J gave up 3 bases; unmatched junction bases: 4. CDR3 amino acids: CASSPGTSGYEQYF. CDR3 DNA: TGTGCCAGCAGCCCCGGGACTAGCGGCTACGAGCAGTACTTC.

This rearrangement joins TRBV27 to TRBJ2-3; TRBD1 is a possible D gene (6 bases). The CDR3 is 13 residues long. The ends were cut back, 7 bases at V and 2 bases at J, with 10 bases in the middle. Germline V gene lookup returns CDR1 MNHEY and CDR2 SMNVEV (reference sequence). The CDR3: CASTGQNTDTQYF. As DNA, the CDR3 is TGTGCCAGCACAGGACAGAACACAGATACGCAGTATTTT.

CDR3 bases: TGTGCCAGTAAGCGGACTAGCGGACTCTACGAGCAGTACTTC. Translated: CASKRTSGLYEQYF. The V and J genes are TRBV19 and TRBJ2-7; TRBD2 matches at 10 bases. Trimming at V came to 7 bases and at J to 3 bases, leaving 6 bases not matched to a gene. The CDR3 length is 14 residues. Germline CDR1 is LNHDA and CDR2 is SQIVND (reference sequence).

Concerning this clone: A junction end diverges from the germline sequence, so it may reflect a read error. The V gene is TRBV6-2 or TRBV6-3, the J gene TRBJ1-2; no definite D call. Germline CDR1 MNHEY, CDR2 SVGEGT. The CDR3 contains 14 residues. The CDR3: CASSYARPLYGCHF. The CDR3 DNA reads TGTGCCAGCAGTTACGCCAGGCCACTCTATGGCTGCCACTTC.

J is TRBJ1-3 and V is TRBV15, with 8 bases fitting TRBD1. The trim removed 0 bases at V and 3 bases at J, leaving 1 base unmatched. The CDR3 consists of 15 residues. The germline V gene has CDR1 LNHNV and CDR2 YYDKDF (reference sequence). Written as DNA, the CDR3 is TGTGCCACCAGCAGAGACAGGGGGCTTGGAAACACCATATATTTT. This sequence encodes CATSRDRGLGNTIYF.

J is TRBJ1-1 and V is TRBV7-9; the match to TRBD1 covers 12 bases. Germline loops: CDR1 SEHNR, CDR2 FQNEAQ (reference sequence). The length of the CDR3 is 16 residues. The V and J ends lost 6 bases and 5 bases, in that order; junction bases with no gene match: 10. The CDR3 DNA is TGTGCCAGCAGTTCAACCGGGACAGGGGGCCGGACTGAAGCTTTCTTT. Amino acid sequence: CASSSTGTGGRTEAFF.

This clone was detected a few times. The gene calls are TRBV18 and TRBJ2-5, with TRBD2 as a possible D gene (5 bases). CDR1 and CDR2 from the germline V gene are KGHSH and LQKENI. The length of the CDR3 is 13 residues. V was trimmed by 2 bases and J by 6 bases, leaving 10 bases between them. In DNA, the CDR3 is TGTGCCAGCTCACCAAAACTAGAAAAGACCCAGTACTTC. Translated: CASSPKLEKTQYF.

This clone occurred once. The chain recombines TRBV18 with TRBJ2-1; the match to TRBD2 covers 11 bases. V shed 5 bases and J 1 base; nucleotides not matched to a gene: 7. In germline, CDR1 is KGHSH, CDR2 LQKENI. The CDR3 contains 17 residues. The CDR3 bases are TGTGCCAGCTCAATGTTTCTAGCGGGAGGTTCCTACAATGAGCAGTTCTTC. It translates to CASSMFLAGGSYNEQFF.

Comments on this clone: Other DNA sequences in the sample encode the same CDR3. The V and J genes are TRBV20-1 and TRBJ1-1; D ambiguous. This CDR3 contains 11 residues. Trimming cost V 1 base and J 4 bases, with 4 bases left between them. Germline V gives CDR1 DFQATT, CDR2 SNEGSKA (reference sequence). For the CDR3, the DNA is TGCAGTGCTAGAGTCGTCACTGAAGCTTTCTTT. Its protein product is CSARVVTEAFF.

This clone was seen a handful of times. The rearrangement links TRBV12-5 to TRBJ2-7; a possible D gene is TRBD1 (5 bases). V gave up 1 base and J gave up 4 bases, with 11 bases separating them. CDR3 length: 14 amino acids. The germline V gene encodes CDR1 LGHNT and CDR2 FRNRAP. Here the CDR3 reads CASGLGRAFYEQYF. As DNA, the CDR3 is TGTGCTAGTGGTTTGGGCAGGGCCTTTTACGAGCAGTACTTC. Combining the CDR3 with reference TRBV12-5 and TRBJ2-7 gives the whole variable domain DARVTQTPRHKVTEMGQEVTMRCQPILGHNTVFWYRQTMMQGLELLAYFRNRAPLDDSGMPKDRFSAEMPDATLATLKIQPSEPRDSAVYFCASGLGRAFYEQYFGPGTRLTVT.

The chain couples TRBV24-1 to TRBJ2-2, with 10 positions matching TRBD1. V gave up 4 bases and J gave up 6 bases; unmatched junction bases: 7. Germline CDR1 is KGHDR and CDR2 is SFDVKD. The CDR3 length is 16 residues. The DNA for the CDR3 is TGTGCCACCAGTGACCGGGACAGGGGAGGCGCCGGGGAGCTGTTTTTT. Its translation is CATSDRDRGGAGELFF.

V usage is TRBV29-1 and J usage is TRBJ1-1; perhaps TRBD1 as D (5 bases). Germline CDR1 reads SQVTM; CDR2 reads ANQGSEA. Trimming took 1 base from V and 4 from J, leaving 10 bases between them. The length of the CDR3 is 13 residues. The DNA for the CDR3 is TGCAGCGTTGAAGCAGGGACGGTCACTGAAGCTTTCTTT. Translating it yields CSVEAGTVTEAFF.

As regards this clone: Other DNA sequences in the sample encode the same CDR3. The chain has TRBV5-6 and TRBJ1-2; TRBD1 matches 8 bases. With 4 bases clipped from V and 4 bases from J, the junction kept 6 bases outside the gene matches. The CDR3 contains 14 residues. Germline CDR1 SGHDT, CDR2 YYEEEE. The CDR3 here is CASSPDRGGYGYTF. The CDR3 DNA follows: TGTGCCAGCAGCCCCGACAGGGGTGGCTATGGCTACACCTTC.

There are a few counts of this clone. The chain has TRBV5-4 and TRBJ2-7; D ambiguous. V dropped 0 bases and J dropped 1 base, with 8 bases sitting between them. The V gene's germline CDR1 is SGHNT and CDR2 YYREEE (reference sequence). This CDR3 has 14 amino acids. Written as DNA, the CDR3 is TGTGCCAGCAGCTTGGGGACCCGATCCTACGAGCAGTACTTC. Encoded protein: CASSLGTRSYEQYF.

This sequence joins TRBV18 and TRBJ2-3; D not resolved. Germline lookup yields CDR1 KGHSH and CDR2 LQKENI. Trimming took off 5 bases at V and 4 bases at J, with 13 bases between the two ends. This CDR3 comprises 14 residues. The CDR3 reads CASSGGVWADTQYF. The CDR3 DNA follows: TGTGCCAGCTCAGGTGGAGTTTGGGCAGATACGCAGTATTTT.

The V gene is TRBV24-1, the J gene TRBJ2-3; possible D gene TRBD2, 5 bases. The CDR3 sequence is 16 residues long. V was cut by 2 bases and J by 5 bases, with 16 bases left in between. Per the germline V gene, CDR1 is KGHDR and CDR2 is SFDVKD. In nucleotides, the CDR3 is TGTGCCACCAGTGATTCCCCTAGCTTCGGCGGAGATACGCAGTATTTT. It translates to CATSDSPSFGGDTQYF.

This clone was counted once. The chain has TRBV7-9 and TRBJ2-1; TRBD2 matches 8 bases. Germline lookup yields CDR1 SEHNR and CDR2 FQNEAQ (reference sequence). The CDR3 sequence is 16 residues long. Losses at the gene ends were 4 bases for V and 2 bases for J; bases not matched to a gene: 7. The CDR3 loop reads CASSSAGGGTYNEQFF. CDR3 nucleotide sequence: TGTGCCAGCAGCTCGGCGGGCGGGGGGACCTACAATGAGCAGTTCTTC. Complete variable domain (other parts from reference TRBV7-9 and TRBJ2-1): DTGVSQNPRHKITKRGQNVTFRCDPISEHNRLYWYRQTLGQGPEFLTYFQNEAQLEKSRLLSDRFSAERPKGSFSTLEIQRTEQGDSAMYLCASSSAGGGTYNEQFFGPGTRLTVL.

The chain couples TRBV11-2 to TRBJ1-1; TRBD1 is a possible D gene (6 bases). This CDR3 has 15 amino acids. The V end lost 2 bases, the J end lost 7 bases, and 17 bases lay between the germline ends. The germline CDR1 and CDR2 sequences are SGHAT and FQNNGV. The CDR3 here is CASSLSGQGEGEAFF. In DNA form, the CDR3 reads TGTGCCAGCAGCTTATCGGGACAAGGTGAGGGTGAAGCTTTCTTT.

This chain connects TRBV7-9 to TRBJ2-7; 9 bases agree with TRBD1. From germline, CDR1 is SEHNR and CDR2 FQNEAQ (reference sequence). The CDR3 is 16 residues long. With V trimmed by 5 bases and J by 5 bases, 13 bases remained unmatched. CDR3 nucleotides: TGTGCCAGCAGCACCCGGTTGGGACAGGGAAGAGACGAGCAGTACTTC. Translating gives CASSTRLGQGRDEQYF.